These 3 T cell receptor beta chains originate from one sample sequenced in a study of CD8+ T cells in alopecia areata. The sequencing template was cDNA reverse transcribed from extracted RNA. Repertoires were generated with immunoSEQ multiplex PCR, while TCRdb's copy carries only in-frame clones and drops some. Found here are about 120,000 clones, 55% to 80% of them singletons; the top ten hold 2.5% to 3%. The sequenced sample was CD4+ T cells sorted from blood. These receptors were collected from a human donor in good health.

The chain combines TRBV7-2 with TRBJ1-2, with D uncertain. The CDR3 is 15 amino acids. Between the trimmed V and J ends, which lost 3 bases and 5 bases, there was a span of 16 bases. The germline V gene has CDR1 SGHTA and CDR2 FQGNSA. The CDR3 DNA sequence: TGTGCCAGCAGCTTCGATGACACCGCCTATTATGGCTACACCTTC. It specifies CASSFDDTAYYGYTF. Full variable domain (remainder filled in from reference TRBV7-2 and TRBJ1-2): GAGVSQSPSNKVTEKGKDVELRCDPISGHTALYWYRQSLGQGLEFLIYFQGNSAPDKSGLPSDRFSAERTGGSVSTLTIQRTQQEDSAVYLCASSFDDTAYYGYTFGSGTRLTVV.

The chain recombines TRBV7-3 with TRBJ2-7, with 8 bases aligning to TRBD2. V trimming: 4 bases; J trimming: 2 bases; junction bases outside the gene matches: 1. The CDR3 consists of 13 residues. The V gene's germline CDR1 is SGHTA and CDR2 FQGTGA. The CDR3 region is CASSSGGAYEQYF. The CDR3 coding sequence is TGTGCCAGCAGCTCGGGAGGGGCCTACGAGCAGTACTTC. Variable domain in full (rest from reference TRBV7-3 and TRBJ2-7): GAGVSQTPSNKVTEKGKYVELRCDPISGHTALYWYRQSLGQGPEFLIYFQGTGAADDSGLPNDRFFAVRPEGSVSTLKIQRTERGDSAVYLCASSSGGAYEQYFGPGTRLTVT.

This clone has a handful of counts. CDR3 sequence reads: CSARTDEKLFF. In DNA form, the CDR3 reads TGCAGCGCCCGGACTGATGAAAAACTGTTTTTT. The chain uses TRBV29-1 and TRBJ1-4; no clear D gene. The CDR3 totals 11 residues. Germline lookup yields CDR1 SQVTM and CDR2 ANQGSEA. V gave up 7 bases and J gave up 6 bases, with 9 bases separating them.